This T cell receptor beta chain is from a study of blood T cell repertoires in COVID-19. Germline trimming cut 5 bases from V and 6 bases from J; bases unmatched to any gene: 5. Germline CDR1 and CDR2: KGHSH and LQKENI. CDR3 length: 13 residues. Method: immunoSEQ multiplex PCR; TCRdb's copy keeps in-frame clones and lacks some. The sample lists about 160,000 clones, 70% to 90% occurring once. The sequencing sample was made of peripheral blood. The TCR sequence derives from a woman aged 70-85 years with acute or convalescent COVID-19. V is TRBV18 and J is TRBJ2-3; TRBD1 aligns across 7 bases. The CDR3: CASSAGGMDTQYF. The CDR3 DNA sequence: TGTGCCAGCTCAGCAGGGGGTATGGATACGCAGTATTTT.